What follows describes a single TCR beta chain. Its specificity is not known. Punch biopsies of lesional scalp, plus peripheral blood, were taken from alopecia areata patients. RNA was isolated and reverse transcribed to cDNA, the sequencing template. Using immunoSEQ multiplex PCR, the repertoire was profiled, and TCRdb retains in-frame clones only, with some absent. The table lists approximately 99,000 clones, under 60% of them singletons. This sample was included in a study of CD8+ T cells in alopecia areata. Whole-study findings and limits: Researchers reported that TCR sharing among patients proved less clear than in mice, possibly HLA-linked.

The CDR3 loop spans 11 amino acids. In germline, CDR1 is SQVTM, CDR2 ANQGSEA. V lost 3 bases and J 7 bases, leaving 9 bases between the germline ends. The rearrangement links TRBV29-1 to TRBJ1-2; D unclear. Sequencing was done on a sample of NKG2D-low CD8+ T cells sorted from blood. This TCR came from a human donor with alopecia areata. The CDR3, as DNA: TGCAGCGTTGACTCGGAGGTTGGCTACACCTTC. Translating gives CSVDSEVGYTF.